A single sample gave rise to the 10 T cell receptor beta chains below, sequenced in a study of T-cell reconstitution after alpha-beta-depleted transplantation in children. Preparing the TCRbeta library involved the use of unique molecular identifiers. TCRdb used MiXCR to reprocess the PCR reads, holding one entry per CDR3 protein. The table shows about 610,000 distinct CDR3 sequences, with over 9.5% occurring only once. Sequencing used PBMCs from the stem cell graft donor, obtained from the stem cell graft. These receptors were collected from a human donor who donated a stem cell graft to a child with acute myeloid leukemia.

This clonotype was seen only once. The rearrangement links TRBV30 to TRBJ2-7, with D tentatively TRBD1 (6 bases). Germline values: CDR1 GTSNPN, CDR2 SVGIG (reference sequence). This CDR3 has 13 residues. Trimming cost V 3 bases and J 5 bases, with 14 bases left between them. CDR3 amino acids: CAWSQRQADEQYF. CDR3 nucleotide sequence: TGTGCCTGGAGCCAACGACAGGCGGACGAGCAGTACTTC.

The sample holds a few counts of this clonotype. This chain joins TRBV12-5 and TRBJ2-1, with TRBD2 matching over 12 bases. V lost 1 base to trimming and J lost 10 bases; unmatched junction nucleotides: 5. The CDR3 has 15 residues. From germline, CDR1 is LGHNT and CDR2 FRNRAP. CDR3 in amino acids: CASGLATSGSLEQFF. For the CDR3, the DNA is TGTGCTAGTGGTTTGGCGACTAGCGGGAGTCTGGAGCAGTTCTTC.

The chain joins TRBV28 to TRBJ2-1; 12 nucleotides match TRBD2. This CDR3 region has 18 residues. The V gene end was trimmed by 3 bases and the J gene end by 4 bases; junction bases not matched to a gene: 10. CDR1 and CDR2 (germline): MDHEN, SYDVKM. This CDR3 is CASSLWGLAGETYNEQFF. The CDR3 DNA reads TGTGCCAGCAGTTTGTGGGGACTAGCGGGCGAAACTTACAATGAGCAGTTCTTC.

This clonotype turned up a few times. The V call is TRBV7-8, the J call TRBJ2-1; 8 bases map to TRBD2. The germline gives CDR1 SGHVS, CDR2 FQNEAQ. With V trimmed by 0 bases and J by 1 base, 5 bases remained unmatched. This CDR3 is 17 amino acids long. The CDR3: CASSLALTSGSYNEQFF. DNA of the CDR3: TGTGCCAGCAGCTTAGCCCTAACTAGCGGATCCTACAATGAGCAGTTCTTC.

This clonotype occurred a few times. The V gene is TRBV20-1, the J gene TRBJ1-1; possibly TRBD1 for D (5 bases). This CDR3 comprises 14 residues. Deletions cut 6 bases from V and 1 base from J, with 15 bases between. Germline V gene data show CDR1 as DFQATT and CDR2 as SNEGSKA (reference sequence). As DNA, the CDR3 is TGCAGTGCCCCAGGGACGGGGACGAACACTGAAGCTTTCTTT. This translates into CSAPGTGTNTEAFF.

This clonotype was detected only a few times. V and J are TRBV20-1 and TRBJ2-5, with 9 bases lining up with TRBD2. Per the germline V gene, CDR1 is DFQATT and CDR2 is SNEGSKA (reference sequence). The CDR3 contains 13 residues. CDR3 bases: TGCGGGGGCAGCGGGAGGCTGCGAGAGACCCAGTACTTC. The encoded protein is CGGSGRLRETQYF.

As for this clonotype: A much larger clone lies a single base off, so this may be a read error. This chain links TRBV7-2 with TRBJ2-3; D is ambiguous. Per the germline V gene, CDR1 is SGHTA and CDR2 is FQGNSA. There are 11 residues in the CDR3. The CDR3 here is CASSFSGAAEF. DNA for the CDR3: TGTGCCAGCAGCTTCTCGGGCGCTGCGGAATTT.

This clonotype has a handful of counts. The chain carries TRBV7-3 and TRBJ2-1; TRBD2 aligns across 12 bases. The CDR3 sequence is 14 residues long. Germline assignment: CDR1 SGHTA and CDR2 FQGTGA. Trimming cost V 5 bases and J 8 bases; bases outside gene matches: 4. The CDR3 coding sequence is TGTGCCAGCAGCCCGACTAGCGGGAGAGATGAGCAGTTCTTC. Translating gives CASSPTSGRDEQFF.

This clonotype has ten or more counts. V gene TRBV27 combines with J gene TRBJ2-7, with TRBD1 matching over 7 bases. CDR1 MNHEY and CDR2 SMNVEV come from the germline V gene (reference sequence). This CDR3 comprises 14 residues. V gave up 6 bases and J gave up 2 bases; unmatched junction bases: 7. Written as DNA, the CDR3 is TGTGCCAGCAGCTCTGGGACAGCCGCCTACGAGCAGTACTTC. Translation: CASSSGTAAYEQYF.

The rearrangement links TRBV4-2 to TRBJ2-1, with 9 nucleotides matching TRBD2. V shed 4 bases, J shed 0 bases, and the junction held 7 bases outside the gene matches. CDR1 and CDR2 (germline): LGHNA, YNFKEQ. This CDR3 comprises 17 residues. Here the CDR3 reads CASSRSAGGSSYNEQFF. The CDR3 DNA reads as TGTGCCAGCAGCCGCTCTGCGGGAGGGAGCTCCTACAATGAGCAGTTCTTC.